This passage covers 2 T cell receptor beta chains from one sample sequenced in a study of blood T cell repertoires in COVID-19. The method was immunoSEQ multiplex PCR; TCRdb's version includes in-frame clones alone and lacks a portion of them. The sample gives nearly 300,000 clones, around 84% of which show up once; over 1.1% is in the top ten. The specimen was peripheral blood. All receptors derive from a human donor with COVID-19, enrolled during active disease. The donor label of this sample is uncertain.

The count of this clone is one. This chain joins TRBV28 and TRBJ1-2; 9 bases are a match to TRBD1. The CDR3 spans 16 residues. CDR1 is MDHEN and CDR2 is SYDVKM in the germline V gene. Unmatched junction bases numbered 9, after V lost 5 bases and J lost 2 bases. The CDR3 protein is CASSALDRGPNYGYTF. The DNA for the CDR3 is TGTGCCAGCAGTGCCTTGGACAGGGGACCAAACTATGGCTACACCTTC.

V and J are TRBV19 and TRBJ1-1, with a tentative D call TRBD1 (5 bases). The CDR3 loop spans 13 amino acids. Trimming took off 6 bases at V and 1 base at J, with 9 bases between the two ends. In germline, CDR1 is LNHDA, CDR2 SQIVND (reference sequence). Here the CDR3 reads CASRLTENTEAFF. The DNA for the CDR3 is TGTGCCAGTAGGCTGACAGAGAACACTGAAGCTTTCTTT.